These 19 T cell receptor beta chains were all obtained from the same sample, sequenced in a study of cytomegalovirus exposure and HLA in healthy donors. The PCR used 60 Vbeta and 13 Jbeta primers. The protocol was immunoSEQ multiplex PCR, while the TCRdb copy is restricted to in-frame clones and leaves out a portion. Of approximately 160,000 clones in the sample, 68% were seen once. Sample: PBMCs. The receptors were sampled from a man in his fifties or sixties in good health and CMV-seronegative.

The gene calls are TRBV4-2 and TRBJ1-2, with 12 bases lining up with TRBD1. The CDR3 runs to 18 residues. The germline gives CDR1 LGHNA, CDR2 YNFKEQ. After removal of 4 bases from V and 2 bases from J, the junction contained 11 bases not matched to a gene. CDR3 region: CASSPDRDRGLRNYGYTF. The CDR3 DNA reads as TGTGCCAGCAGCCCCGACCGGGACAGGGGGCTTCGGAACTATGGCTACACCTTC.

This clone was observed a handful of times. V gene TRBV13 combines with J gene TRBJ1-2, with TRBD1 identical over 11 bases. In germline, CDR1 is PRHDT, CDR2 FYEKMQ (reference sequence). The CDR3 is made up of 15 amino acids. J lost 6 bases, V lost 5 bases, and 8 bases had no gene match. The chain's CDR3 is CASSPRTGGFNGYTF. CDR3 in DNA: TGTGCCAGCAGCCCCCGGACAGGGGGCTTCAATGGCTACACCTTC.

CDR3 nucleotide sequence: TGCGCCAGCAGCGTGGTATCCGGGGGTTACTACGAGCAGTACTTC. Its translation is CASSVVSGGYYEQYF. The chain combines TRBV5-1 with TRBJ2-7, with TRBD2 as a possible D gene (6 bases). In germline, CDR1 is SGHRS, CDR2 YFSETQ. This CDR3 is 15 amino acids long. V was cut by 4 bases and J by 3 bases, with 17 bases left in between.

This chain connects TRBV12-5 to TRBJ2-1, with 11 bases aligning to TRBD2. CDR1 and CDR2 from the germline V gene are LGHNT and FRNRAP. The CDR3 spans 15 residues. V lost 2 bases, J lost 8 bases, and 5 bases stayed unmatched. CDR3: CASGLILAGVHEQFF. CDR3 nucleotide sequence: TGTGCTAGTGGTTTGATACTAGCGGGGGTTCATGAGCAGTTCTTC.

The chain links TRBV7-9 to TRBJ2-7; 9 bases are shared with TRBD1. The CDR3 is 18 amino acids. J lost 3 bases, V lost 3 bases, and 15 bases had no gene match. The germline CDR1 and CDR2 sequences are SEHNR and FQNEAQ (reference sequence). The CDR3 loop reads CASSFFPPGQGFDYEQYF. CDR3 coding DNA: TGTGCCAGCAGCTTCTTCCCTCCGGGACAGGGATTCGACTACGAGCAGTACTTC.

This chain's CDR3 is CASSFSGTDTQYF. CDR3 nucleotides: TGTGCCAGCAGCTTTTCGGGCACAGATACGCAGTATTTT. This chain connects TRBV5-4 to TRBJ2-3; D is undetermined. Germline assignment: CDR1 SGHNT and CDR2 YYREEE (reference sequence). The CDR3 sequence is 13 residues long. The V end lost 2 bases, the J end lost 1 base, and 5 bases lay between the germline ends.

The V and J genes are TRBV5-1 and TRBJ2-3, with TRBD1 matching over 7 bases. Germline V gene lookup returns CDR1 SGHRS and CDR2 YFSETQ. Trimming took 2 bases from V and 2 from J; bases not matched to a gene: 8. The CDR3 is 16 amino acids. The CDR3 DNA follows: TGCGCCAGCAGCTTACCGACAGGGACCCCCACAGATACGCAGTATTTT. Protein: CASSLPTGTPTDTQYF.

Points on this clone: Its ends do not fully match the called genes, so a read error is possible. The chain links TRBV7-7 to TRBJ2-5; D perhaps matches TRBD2 (5 bases). CDR3 length: 15 residues. Germline CDR1 SSHAT, CDR2 FNYEAQ (reference sequence). The CDR3 region is CASSANVGVRETQYF. DNA for the CDR3: TGTGCTAGCAGCGCCAACGTCGGGGTAAGAGAGACCCAGTACTTC.

On this clone itself: The same CDR3 arises from other DNA sequences in this sample as well. The V gene is TRBV4-1, the J gene TRBJ2-3, with 11 nucleotides matching TRBD2. CDR1 is MGHRA and CDR2 is YSYEKL in the germline V gene. The CDR3 covers 16 residues. After removal of 1 base from V and 3 bases from J, the junction contained 3 bases not matched to a gene. CDR3 sequence reads: CASSQAPSGGTDTQYF. The CDR3 DNA reads as TGCGCCAGCAGCCAAGCCCCTAGCGGGGGGACAGATACGCAGTATTTT.

The chain carries TRBV25-1 and TRBJ1-2; D is perhaps TRBD1 (6 bases). V was cut by 4 bases and J by 6 bases, with 24 bases left in between. The CDR3 consists of 17 residues. Germline V gene data show CDR1 as MGHDK and CDR2 as SYGVNS. The CDR3 is CASSVPPGDTQANGYTF. The CDR3 DNA is TGTGCCAGCAGTGTTCCCCCAGGGGACACCCAGGCAAATGGCTACACCTTC.

The chain's CDR3 is CASSQRVQGNGGYTF. CDR3 DNA: TGCGCCAGCAGCCAAAGGGTTCAGGGCAACGGTGGCTACACCTTC. The chain recombines TRBV4-1 with TRBJ1-2; a possible D gene is TRBD1 (5 bases). CDR1 MGHRA and CDR2 YSYEKL come from the germline V gene. Trimming took 2 bases from V and 7 from J, leaving 17 bases between them. The CDR3 runs to 15 residues.

The genes are TRBV28 and TRBJ1-2; possible D gene TRBD1, 6 bases. The germline gives CDR1 MDHEN, CDR2 SYDVKM. Trimming left V 6 bases short and J 2 bases short, with 19 bases between. The CDR3 is 16 residues long. This chain's CDR3 is CASSPGLGGGNYGYTF. CDR3 sequence (DNA): TGTGCCAGCAGCCCTGGGTTGGGAGGGGGGAACTATGGCTACACCTTC.

This clone is a singleton in its sample. The chain uses TRBV6-4 and TRBJ1-1, with D possibly being TRBD1 (6 bases). The CDR3 spans 15 residues. Looked up from germline, CDR1 is MRHNA and CDR2 is SNTAGT. Trimming removed 7 bases from V and 3 bases from J, with 18 bases in between. As DNA, the CDR3 is TGTGCCAGCAAGGGGGGCGGGGGTCGGGACACTGAAGCTTTCTTT. Residues: CASKGGGGRDTEAFF.

V and J are TRBV9 and TRBJ2-7, with TRBD2 identical over 8 bases. After removal of 0 bases from V and 6 bases from J, the junction contained 11 bases not matched to a gene. Germline V CDR1 and CDR2: SGDLS, YYNGEE. The length of the CDR3 is 16 residues. The chain's CDR3 is CASSVEMGGGFSEQYF. CDR3 bases: TGTGCCAGCAGCGTAGAAATGGGCGGGGGGTTCTCCGAGCAGTACTTC.

This clone was observed at least ten times. This chain uses TRBV6-5 with TRBJ1-2; possible D gene TRBD1, 6 bases. In germline, CDR1 is MNHEY, CDR2 SVGAGI. V shed 8 bases and J shed 7 bases, with 20 bases lying between them. The CDR3 runs to 14 residues. This CDR3 reads CASYPGGHRRGYTF. CDR3 coding DNA: TGTGCCAGCTACCCGGGGGGCCATCGCCGTGGCTACACCTTC.

The chain has TRBV4-3 and TRBJ2-1, with D tentatively TRBD1 (7 bases). Trimming took off 1 base at V and 6 bases at J, with 16 bases between the two ends. The CDR3 loop spans 16 amino acids. CDR1 and CDR2 from the germline V gene are LGHNA and YSLEER. Here the CDR3 reads CASSQGPGGGGNEQFF. The CDR3 region has the DNA TGCGCCAGCAGCCAAGGTCCAGGGGGAGGAGGCAATGAGCAGTTCTTC.

The chain couples TRBV28 to TRBJ1-1, with 8 bases fitting TRBD1. The CDR3 has 14 amino acids. The ends lost 7 bases at V and 4 bases at J; junction bases unmatched: 8. CDR1 MDHEN and CDR2 SYDVKM come from the germline V gene. In DNA form, the CDR3 reads TGTGCCAGCAACACAGGGGGGATAGCCACTGAAGCTTTCTTT. Amino acids: CASNTGGIATEAFF.

The CDR3 DNA reads as TGTGCCAGCAGCTCCCTGACAGGGATTCGAGAGACCCAGTACTTC. Its protein product is CASSSLTGIRETQYF. This rearrangement joins TRBV5-6 to TRBJ2-5; the match to TRBD1 covers 7 bases. V dropped 3 bases and J dropped 4; count of bases not matched to a gene: 9. The CDR3 length is 15 residues. The germline gives CDR1 SGHDT, CDR2 YYEEEE.

This clone was found a few times. The J gene is TRBJ2-7, the V gene TRBV28; 11 bases map to TRBD1. V dropped 5 bases and J dropped 3; count of bases not matched to a gene: 6. Germline assignment: CDR1 MDHEN and CDR2 SYDVKM. This CDR3 is 15 amino acids long. The CDR3 sequence is CASSHPGQGDYEQYF. Here the CDR3 DNA reads TGTGCCAGCAGTCATCCGGGACAGGGGGACTACGAGCAGTACTTC.